The rows below give T cell receptor beta chains drawn from one sample of a study of T cells in Graves' hyperthyroidism and ophthalmopathy. TCRdb passed the multiplex PCR reads through MiXCR, listing each CDR3 protein once. The repertoire consists of 370,000 or so distinct CDR3 sequences, with more than 20% occurring once and the leading ten covering roughly 80%. Sequenced sample: blood. Every receptor here comes from a man aged 50-60 years with Graves' hyperthyroidism. Each CDR3 is given with its conserved first and last residue.

j_call cdr3_length v_call cdr3_aa
TRBJ2-5 15 TRBV9 CASSVSGTIQETQYF
TRBJ2-5 15 TRBV28 CASSLMDRGRETQYF
TRBJ2-7 19 TRBV11-2 CASSPLAGEVLGNQGKQYF
TRBJ2-1 16 TRBV6-1 CASTSNSGIRLNEQFF
TRBJ1-1 13 TRBV7-8 CAIGALRDTEAFF
TRBJ2-5 12 TRBV11-3 CASSQRSETQYF
TRBJ2-2 16 TRBV7-9 CASSPPRGTGTGELFF
TRBJ2-1 11 TRBV6-1 CASRAGGEQFF
TRBJ1-1 15 TRBV20-1 CSARENRGFNTEAFF
TRBJ1-1 13 TRBV15 CATSRDVKTEAFF
TRBJ2-5 13 TRBV5-6 CASRVGEIKTQYF
TRBJ2-2 14 TRBV6-2/TRBV6-3 CASSRTGFTGELFF
TRBJ2-3 17 TRBV7-9 CASSTRRDQPYTDTQYF
TRBJ2-7 15 TRBV20-1 CSATEPGTGGYEQYF
TRBJ2-7 15 TRBV20-1 CSARVQDRGTYEQYF
TRBJ2-4 14 TRBV12-3/TRBV12-4 CASSTRGAVNIQYF
TRBJ2-3 16 TRBV5-1 CASSTLLAGGTDTQYF
TRBJ1-2 13 TRBV6-6 CASSYVRNYGYTF
TRBJ2-7 15 TRBV11-2 CASSFAGGPHDEQYF
TRBJ1-1 14 TRBV6-2/TRBV6-3 CASRSRGGNTEAFF
TRBJ1-2 14 TRBV10-3 CAINPNARDYGYTF
TRBJ2-1 13 TRBV9 CASSVGLVNEQFF
TRBJ2-7 15 TRBV20-1 CSARGASGRPYEQYF
TRBJ2-3 14 TRBV19 CASVGLAGADTQYF
TRBJ2-1 17 TRBV6-1 CASSSTSGRTIRNEQFF
TRBJ2-7 13 TRBV7-9 CASSGIGSYEQYF
TRBJ1-3 13 TRBV2 CASSESAGNTIYF
TRBJ1-1 17 TRBV11-3 CASSPRTGPRMNTEAFF
TRBJ2-7 18 TRBV20-1 CSAATPGELTAHVDEQYF
TRBJ2-2 19 TRBV28 CASSPIRTSGRANTGELFF